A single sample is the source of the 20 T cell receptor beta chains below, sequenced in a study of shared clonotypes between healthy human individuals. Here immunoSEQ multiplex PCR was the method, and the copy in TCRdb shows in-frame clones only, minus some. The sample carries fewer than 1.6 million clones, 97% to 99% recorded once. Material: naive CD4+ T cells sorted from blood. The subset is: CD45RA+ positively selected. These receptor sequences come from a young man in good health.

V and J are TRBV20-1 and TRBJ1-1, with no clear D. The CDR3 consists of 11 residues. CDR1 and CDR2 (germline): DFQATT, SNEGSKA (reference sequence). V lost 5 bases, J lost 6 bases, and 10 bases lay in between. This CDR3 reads CSAYRRAEAFF. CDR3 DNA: TGCAGTGCTTATCGTAGGGCTGAAGCTTTCTTT.

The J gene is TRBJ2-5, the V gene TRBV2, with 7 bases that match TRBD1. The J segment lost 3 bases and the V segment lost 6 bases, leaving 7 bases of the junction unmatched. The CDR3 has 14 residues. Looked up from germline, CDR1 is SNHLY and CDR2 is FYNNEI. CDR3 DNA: TGTGCCAGCAGCATCAACAGGGGAGAAGAGACCCAGTACTTC. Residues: CASSINRGEETQYF. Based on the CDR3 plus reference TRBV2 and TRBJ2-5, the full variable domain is EPEVTQTPSHQVTQMGQEVILRCVPISNHLYFYWYRQILGQKVEFLVSFYNNEISEKSEIFDDQFSVERPDGSNFTLKIRSTKLEDSAMYFCASSINRGEETQYFGPGTRLLVL.

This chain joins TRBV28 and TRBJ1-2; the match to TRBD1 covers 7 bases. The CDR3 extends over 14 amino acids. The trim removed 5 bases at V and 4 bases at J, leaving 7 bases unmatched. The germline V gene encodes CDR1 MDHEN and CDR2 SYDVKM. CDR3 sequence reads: CASSPPGQSYGYTF. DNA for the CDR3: TGTGCCAGCAGTCCTCCGGGACAGTCCTATGGCTACACCTTC.

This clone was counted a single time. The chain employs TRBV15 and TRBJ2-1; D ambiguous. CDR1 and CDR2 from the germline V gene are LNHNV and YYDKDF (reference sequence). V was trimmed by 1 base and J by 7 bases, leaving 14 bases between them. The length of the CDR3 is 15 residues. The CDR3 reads CATSRGLLDDNEQFF. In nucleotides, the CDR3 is TGTGCCACCAGCAGAGGTCTACTCGACGATAATGAGCAGTTCTTC. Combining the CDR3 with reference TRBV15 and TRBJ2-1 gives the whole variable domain DAMVIQNPRYQVTQFGKPVTLSCSQTLNHNVMYWYQQKSSQAPKLLFHYYDKDFNNEADTPDNFQSRRPNTSFCFLDIRSPGLGDTAMYLCATSRGLLDDNEQFFGPGTRLTVL.

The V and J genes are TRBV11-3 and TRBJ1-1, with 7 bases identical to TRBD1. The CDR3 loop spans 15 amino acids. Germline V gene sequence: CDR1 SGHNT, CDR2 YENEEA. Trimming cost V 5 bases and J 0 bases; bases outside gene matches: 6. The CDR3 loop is CASSPHGQVNTEAFF. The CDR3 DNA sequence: TGTGCCAGCAGCCCCCATGGACAGGTGAACACTGAAGCTTTCTTT.

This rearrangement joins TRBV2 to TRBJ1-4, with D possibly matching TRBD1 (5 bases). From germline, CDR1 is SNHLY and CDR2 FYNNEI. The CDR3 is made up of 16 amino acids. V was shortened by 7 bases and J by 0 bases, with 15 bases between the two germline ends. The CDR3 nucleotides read TGTGCCAGCACTGGGGTCGGGGGAGCAACTAATGAAAAACTGTTTTTT. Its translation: CASTGVGGATNEKLFF. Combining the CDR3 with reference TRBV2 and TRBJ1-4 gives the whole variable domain EPEVTQTPSHQVTQMGQEVILRCVPISNHLYFYWYRQILGQKVEFLVSFYNNEISEKSEIFDDQFSVERPDGSNFTLKIRSTKLEDSAMYFCASTGVGGATNEKLFFGSGTQLSVL.

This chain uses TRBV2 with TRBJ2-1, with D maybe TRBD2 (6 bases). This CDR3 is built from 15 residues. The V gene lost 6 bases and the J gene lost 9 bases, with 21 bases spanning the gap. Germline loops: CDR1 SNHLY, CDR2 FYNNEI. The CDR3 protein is CASRQTRLVRVEQFF. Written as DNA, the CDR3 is TGTGCCAGCAGGCAGACACGACTAGTTAGGGTTGAGCAGTTCTTC.

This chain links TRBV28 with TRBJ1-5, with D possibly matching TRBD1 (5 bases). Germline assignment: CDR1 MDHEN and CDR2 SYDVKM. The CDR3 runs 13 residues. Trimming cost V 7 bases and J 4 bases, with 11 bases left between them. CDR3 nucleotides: TGTGCCAGCATCCTCGGGGGGAATCAGCCCCAGCATTTT. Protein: CASILGGNQPQHF.

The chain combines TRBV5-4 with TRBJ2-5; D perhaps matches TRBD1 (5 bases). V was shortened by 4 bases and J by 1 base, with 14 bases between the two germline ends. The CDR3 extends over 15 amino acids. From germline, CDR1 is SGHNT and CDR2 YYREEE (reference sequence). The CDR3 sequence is CASSKGVRGQETQYF. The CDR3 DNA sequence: TGTGCCAGCAGCAAAGGTGTAAGGGGCCAAGAGACCCAGTACTTC.

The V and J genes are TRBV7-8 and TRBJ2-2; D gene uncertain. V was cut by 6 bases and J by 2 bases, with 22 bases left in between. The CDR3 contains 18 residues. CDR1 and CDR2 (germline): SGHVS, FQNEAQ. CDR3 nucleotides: TGTGCCAGCAGTTCTAACCGCGGTCGAAGGGTAAACACCGGGGAGCTGTTTTTT. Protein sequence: CASSSNRGRRVNTGELFF.

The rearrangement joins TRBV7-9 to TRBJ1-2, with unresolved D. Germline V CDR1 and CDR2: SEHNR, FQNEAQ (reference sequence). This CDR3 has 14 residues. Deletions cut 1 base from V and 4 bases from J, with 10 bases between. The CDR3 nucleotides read TGTGCCAGCAGCTTAGATGGAAGGACCTATGGCTACACCTTC. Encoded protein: CASSLDGRTYGYTF.

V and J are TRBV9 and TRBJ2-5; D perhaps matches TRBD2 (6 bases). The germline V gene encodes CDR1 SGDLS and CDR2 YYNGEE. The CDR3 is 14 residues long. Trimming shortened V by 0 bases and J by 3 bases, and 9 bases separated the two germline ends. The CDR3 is CASSVGDFKETQYF. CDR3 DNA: TGTGCCAGCAGCGTAGGGGACTTCAAAGAGACCCAGTACTTC. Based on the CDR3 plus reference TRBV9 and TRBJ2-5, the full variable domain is DSGVTQTPKHLITATGQRVTLRCSPRSGDLSVYWYQQSLDQGLQFLIQYYNGEERAKGNILERFSAQQFPDLHSELNLSSLELGDSALYFCASSVGDFKETQYFGPGTRLLVL.

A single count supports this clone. The CDR3 loop is CSAMDRSTQYF. The CDR3 coding sequence is TGCAGTGCCATGGACAGGTCGACCCAGTACTTC. The chain joins TRBV20-1 to TRBJ2-5, with 7 bases that match TRBD1. Germline CDR1 and CDR2: DFQATT and SNEGSKA (reference sequence). The CDR3 is 11 amino acids. V shed 6 bases, J shed 7 bases, and the junction held 5 bases outside the gene matches.

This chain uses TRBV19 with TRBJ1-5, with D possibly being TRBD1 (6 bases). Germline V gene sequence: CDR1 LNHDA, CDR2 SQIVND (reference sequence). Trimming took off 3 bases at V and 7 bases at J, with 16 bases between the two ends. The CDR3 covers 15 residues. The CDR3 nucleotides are TGTGCCAGTAGTATGGAGGCTGGGGGGGCGCAGCCCCAGCATTTT. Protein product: CASSMEAGGAQPQHF.

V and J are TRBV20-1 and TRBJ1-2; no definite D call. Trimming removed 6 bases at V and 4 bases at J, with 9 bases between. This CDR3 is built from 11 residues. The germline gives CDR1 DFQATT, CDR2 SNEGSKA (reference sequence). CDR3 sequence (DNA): TGCAGTGCCGCGGCCGTCTATGGCTACACCTTC. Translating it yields CSAAAVYGYTF.

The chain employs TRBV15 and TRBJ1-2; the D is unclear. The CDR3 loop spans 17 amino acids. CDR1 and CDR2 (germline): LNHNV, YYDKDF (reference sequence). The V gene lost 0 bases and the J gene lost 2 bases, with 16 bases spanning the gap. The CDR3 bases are TGTGCCACCAGCAGAGATGGTTTTGGCTACCTCAACTATGGCTACACCTTC. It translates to CATSRDGFGYLNYGYTF.

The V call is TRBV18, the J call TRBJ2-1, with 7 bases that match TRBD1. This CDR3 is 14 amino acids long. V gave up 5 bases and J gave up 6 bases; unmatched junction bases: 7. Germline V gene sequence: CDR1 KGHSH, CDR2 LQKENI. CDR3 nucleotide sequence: TGTGCCAGCTCAGAAGACAGGGATCGCAATGAGCAGTTCTTC. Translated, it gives CASSEDRDRNEQFF.

CDR3 sequence (DNA): TGCAGCGCAGGGAGCGACCCCTACGAGCAGTACTTC. It specifies CSAGSDPYEQYF. This chain connects TRBV29-1 to TRBJ2-7; D assignment may be TRBD1 or TRBD2 (5 bases each). The CDR3 totals 12 residues. V was trimmed by 7 bases and J by 2 bases, leaving 12 bases between them. In germline, CDR1 is SQVTM, CDR2 ANQGSEA.

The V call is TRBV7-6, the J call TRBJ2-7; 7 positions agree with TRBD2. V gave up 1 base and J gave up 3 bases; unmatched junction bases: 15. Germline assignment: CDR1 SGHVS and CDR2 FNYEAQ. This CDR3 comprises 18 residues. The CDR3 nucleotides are TGTGCCAGCAGCTTAGGTCTTAGCGGGTTGGGCAAATACTACGAGCAGTACTTC. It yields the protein CASSLGLSGLGKYYEQYF. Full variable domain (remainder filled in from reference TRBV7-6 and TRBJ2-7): GAGVSQSPRYKVTKRGQDVALRCDPISGHVSLYWYRQALGQGPEFLTYFNYEAQQDKSGLPNDRFSAERPEGSISTLTIQRTEQRDSAMYRCASSLGLSGLGKYYEQYFGPGTRLTVT.

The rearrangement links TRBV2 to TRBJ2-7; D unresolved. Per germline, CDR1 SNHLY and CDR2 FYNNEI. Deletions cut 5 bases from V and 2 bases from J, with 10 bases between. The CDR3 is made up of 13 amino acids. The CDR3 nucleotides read TGTGCCAGCAGTCGACTGACCACCTACGAGCAGTACTTC. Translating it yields CASSRLTTYEQYF.